Listed here are 30 T cell receptor beta chains from one sample, sequenced in a study of blood T cells in healthy people across ages. Using a J-beta primer mix together with a sample-barcoded 5' primer, a second PCR was run for about 6 to 12 cycles. Each CDR3 protein is one row after TCRdb ran MiXCR on the 5' RACE reads. The sample lists roughly 1 million distinct CDR3 sequences; 20% to 25% were seen once. These data are also associated with another study on T cells of mothers and their children.

The sample consisted of blood. The origin of the receptors is a girl aged 2 to 10 in good health.

The V gene is TRBV7-2, the J gene TRBJ1-4; 7 bases agree with TRBD1. The CDR3 has 14 amino acids. Germline V gene data show CDR1 as SGHTA and CDR2 as FQGNSA. The V and J ends lost 0 bases and 12 bases, in that order; junction bases with no gene match: 7. In nucleotides, the CDR3 is TGTGCCAGCAGCTTAGCGGATTTCGGACAGGAACTGTTTTTT. Amino acids: CASSLADFGQELFF.

The chain employs TRBV12-3 or TRBV12-4 and TRBJ2-5; D is ambiguous. The J call could be wrong; TRBJ2-7 is a better fit for the DNA end. The CDR3 consists of 13 residues. CDR3 residues: CASRPGGSHEQYF. The CDR3 region has the DNA TGTGCCAGCAGGCCCGGTGGATCCCACGAGCAGTACTTC.

In nucleotides, the CDR3 is TGTGCCAGCAGCGAGGGACTAGCCGGCACAGATACGCAGTATTTT. It translates to CASSEGLAGTDTQYF. The V and J genes are TRBV7-8 and TRBJ2-3, with TRBD2 identical over 9 bases. This CDR3 region has 15 residues. With 5 bases clipped from V and 1 base from J, the junction kept 4 bases outside the gene matches. The germline CDR1 and CDR2 sequences are SGHVS and FQNEAQ.

This rearrangement joins TRBV7-9 to TRBJ1-5, with a possible D match to TRBD1 (5 bases). The CDR3 is 14 amino acids. V lost 3 bases and J lost 4, with 10 bases in between. Per germline, CDR1 SEHNR and CDR2 FQNEAQ (reference sequence). The CDR3 nucleotides read TGTGCCAGCAGCTTGCAGGGAGAGAATCAGCCCCAGCATTTT. Its translation is CASSLQGENQPQHF.

The CDR3 loop is CASKYPRTGELFF. The CDR3 DNA is TGTGCCAGCAAGTATCCCCGAACCGGGGAGCTGTTTTTT. The chain is built from TRBV12-3 or TRBV12-4 and TRBJ2-2; unclear D gene. The CDR3 has 13 residues. Trimming left V 7 bases short and J 5 bases short, with 11 bases between.

The chain combines TRBV4-2 with TRBJ2-7, with TRBD2 matching over 7 bases. The J call could be wrong; TRBJ2-1 is a better fit for the DNA end. This CDR3 has 15 residues. Germline loops: CDR1 LGHNA, CDR2 YNFKEQ. The CDR3 nucleotides are TGTGCCAGCAGCGATCTAGCGGCGGACTACAATGAGCAGTTCTTC. As protein: CASSDLAADYNEQFF.

The rearrangement joins TRBV5-1 to TRBJ2-4; D is perhaps TRBD2 (5 bases). V lost 0 bases, J lost 7 bases, and 17 bases lay in between. CDR3 length: 16 residues. In germline, CDR1 is SGHRS, CDR2 YFSETQ. The CDR3 region is CASSLGPLERGNIQYF. In nucleotides, the CDR3 is TGCGCCAGCAGCTTGGGTCCGCTCGAACGCGGGAACATTCAGTACTTC. Complete variable domain (other parts from reference TRBV5-1 and TRBJ2-4): KAGVTQTPRYLIKTRGQQVTLSCSPISGHRSVSWYQQTPGQGLQFLFEYFSETQRNKGNFPGRFSGRQFSNSRSEMNVSTLELGDSALYLCASSLGPLERGNIQYFGAGTRLSVL.

V gene TRBV29-1 combines with J gene TRBJ1-2; 10 bases are a match to TRBD1. Germline CDR1 reads SQVTM; CDR2 reads ANQGSEA. Trimming at V came to 6 bases and at J to 2 bases, leaving 6 bases not matched to a gene. This CDR3 comprises 14 residues. CDR3 region: CSVGGTGENYGYTF. In DNA, the CDR3 is TGCAGCGTGGGTGGGACAGGGGAAAACTATGGCTACACCTTC.

Only a few counts were recorded for this clonotype. J is TRBJ2-7 and V is TRBV7-2; the D gene is possibly TRBD2 (5 bases). The DNA end favors TRBJ2-5, so the J call may be wrong. Germline V gives CDR1 SGHTA, CDR2 FQGNSA. The CDR3 contains 14 residues. The DNA of the CDR3 is TGTGCCAGCAAGGACTCCCCGTACCAAGAGACCCAGTACTTC. As protein: CASKDSPYQETQYF.

This clonotype was seen more than once but under ten times. The V and J genes are TRBV5-8 and TRBJ1-3; 7 bases line up with TRBD1. The CDR3 contains 17 residues. Unmatched junction bases numbered 9, after V lost 3 bases and J lost 0 bases. Germline-derived CDR1 and CDR2 are SGHTS and YDEGEE. CDR3: CASSSLQQGTSGNTIYF. CDR3 coding DNA: TGTGCCAGCAGCTCCCTACAACAGGGGACCTCTGGAAACACCATATATTTT.

The chain uses TRBV7-9 and TRBJ2-5; D not certain. The CDR3 has 15 amino acids. The V gene lost 5 bases and the J gene lost 1 base, with 14 bases spanning the gap. Germline assignment: CDR1 SEHNR and CDR2 FQNEAQ (reference sequence). CDR3 sequence reads: CASSPLASTQETQYF. The CDR3 region has the DNA TGTGCCAGCAGCCCCTTGGCTTCTACCCAAGAGACCCAGTACTTC.

The rearrangement joins TRBV6-5 to TRBJ1-1; D might be TRBD1 (6 bases). V lost 4 bases and J lost 5, with 14 bases in between. The germline V gene encodes CDR1 MNHEY and CDR2 SVGAGI. There are 14 residues in the CDR3. For the CDR3, the DNA is TGTGCCAGCAGTTGGGGACAATCGCGAACTGAAGCTTTCTTT. This encodes CASSWGQSRTEAFF.

The gene calls are TRBV7-2 and TRBJ2-3; 7 nucleotides match TRBD2. Germline V CDR1 and CDR2: SGHTA, FQGNSA. V dropped 0 bases and J dropped 5; count of bases not matched to a gene: 8. The CDR3 spans 16 residues. The CDR3: CASSLAVPGGEDTQYF. CDR3 nucleotides: TGTGCCAGCAGCTTAGCAGTTCCGGGGGGAGAAGATACGCAGTATTTT.

This clonotype was found a few times. This chain connects TRBV5-1 to TRBJ2-1; TRBD2 matches 10 bases. This CDR3 contains 15 residues. The germline CDR1 and CDR2 sequences are SGHRS and YFSETQ. Losses at the gene ends were 1 base for V and 5 bases for J; bases not matched to a gene: 3. This CDR3 reads CASSLLAGADNEQFF. In DNA form, the CDR3 reads TGCGCCAGCAGCTTGCTAGCGGGAGCGGACAATGAGCAGTTCTTC.

This clonotype was counted only a few times. V gene TRBV2 combines with J gene TRBJ2-3, with D perhaps matching TRBD2 (5 bases). The germline V gene encodes CDR1 SNHLY and CDR2 FYNNEI. The CDR3 consists of 11 residues. V was trimmed by 11 bases and J by 3 bases, leaving 9 bases between them. CDR3 bases: TGTGCCGGACGGAGGACAGATACGCAGTATTTT. Amino acid sequence: CAGRRTDTQYF.

There are a few counts of this clonotype. The chain is built from TRBV5-1 and TRBJ2-2; the D is unclear. The CDR3 totals 13 residues. Trimming took 0 bases from V and 8 from J, leaving 8 bases between them. CDR1 is SGHRS and CDR2 is YFSETQ in the germline V gene. DNA for the CDR3: TGCGCCAGCAGCTTGGTCGACGAGGGGGAGCTGTTTTTT. Amino acid sequence: CASSLVDEGELFF.

The V gene is TRBV7-2, the J gene TRBJ2-3; TRBD1 or TRBD2 may be the D gene (6 bases each). V gave up 3 bases and J gave up 3 bases, with 13 bases separating them. The V gene's germline CDR1 is SGHTA and CDR2 FQGNSA. The CDR3 spans 15 residues. This CDR3 is CASSFMEGETDTQYF. The CDR3 bases are TGTGCCAGCAGCTTTATGGAGGGGGAAACAGATACGCAGTATTTT.

The rearrangement uses TRBV7-2 and TRBJ2-5, with TRBD2 matching over 8 bases. Germline V gene sequence: CDR1 SGHTA, CDR2 FQGNSA. With V trimmed by 5 bases and J by 5 bases, 13 bases remained unmatched. The CDR3 sequence is 16 residues long. As DNA, the CDR3 is TGTGCCAGCAGCCCCAACGGGTTGCCTAGCGGGGAGACCCAGTACTTC. It yields the protein CASSPNGLPSGETQYF. Drawing the rest from reference TRBV7-2 and TRBJ2-5, the complete variable domain is GAGVSQSPSNKVTEKGKDVELRCDPISGHTALYWYRQSLGQGLEFLIYFQGNSAPDKSGLPSDRFSAERTGGSVSTLTIQRTQQEDSAVYLCASSPNGLPSGETQYFGPGTRLLVL.

In its sample, this clonotype was seen a few times. CDR3 sequence (DNA): TGCAGTGCTAGAGGGACAGGGAACTATGGCTACACCTTC. Its protein is CSARGTGNYGYTF. The genes are TRBV20-1 and TRBJ1-2; 8 bases agree with TRBD1. This CDR3 is built from 13 residues. Germline-derived CDR1 and CDR2 are DFQATT and SNEGSKA (reference sequence). V was clipped by 1 base and J by 2 bases; unmatched bases: 0.

This clonotype was found a few times. V and J are TRBV7-2 and TRBJ1-1; D gene ambiguous. The length of the CDR3 is 13 residues. Germline assignment: CDR1 SGHTA and CDR2 FQGNSA. V was shortened by 1 base and J by 7 bases, with 10 bases between the two germline ends. CDR3: CASSLGGVHEAFF. The CDR3 DNA reads as TGTGCCAGCAGCTTAGGTGGGGTACATGAAGCTTTCTTT.

This clonotype was counted a few times. The chain employs TRBV12-3 or TRBV12-4 and TRBJ2-5, with 11 bases fitting TRBD2. Trimming removed 6 bases from V and 4 bases from J; junction bases left unmatched: 13. The CDR3 loop spans 17 amino acids. This CDR3 is CASSHHPSGGLGETQYF. As DNA, the CDR3 is TGTGCCAGCAGCCACCATCCTAGCGGGGGGCTTGGAGAGACCCAGTACTTC.

This clonotype was seen a handful of times. The chain uses TRBV4-2 and TRBJ2-3; 8 bases are shared with TRBD2. CDR3 length equals 17 residues. Germline V gene lookup returns CDR1 LGHNA and CDR2 YNFKEQ. J lost 2 bases, V lost 1 base, and 8 bases had no gene match. The CDR3 DNA reads TGTGCCAGCAGCCAAGTTGCGGGGGGCCAACCCACAGATACGCAGTATTTT. Protein: CASSQVAGGQPTDTQYF.

J is TRBJ1-5 and V is TRBV28; TRBD1 matches at 8 bases. The V gene's germline CDR1 is MDHEN and CDR2 SYDVKM. J lost 7 bases, V lost 2 bases, and 13 bases had no gene match. The length of the CDR3 is 17 residues. The DNA for the CDR3 is TGTGCCAGCAGTTTAATGGGAGGACAGGGCTTGTCCCAGCCCCAGCATTTT. Amino acids: CASSLMGGQGLSQPQHF.

This rearrangement joins TRBV28 to TRBJ2-4; no clear D. This CDR3 comprises 15 residues. The V and J ends lost 4 bases and 0 bases respectively, with 10 bases between them. Germline V gene data show CDR1 as MDHEN and CDR2 as SYDVKM. CDR3 protein: CASSSSVLAKNIQYF. The DNA of the CDR3 is TGTGCCAGCAGTTCGTCGGTTCTAGCCAAAAACATTCAGTACTTC.

In this sample, this clonotype turned up a few times. The chain is built from TRBV6-5 and TRBJ1-5; 9 bases map to TRBD1. With 5 bases clipped from V and 8 bases from J, the junction kept 7 bases outside the gene matches. CDR1 and CDR2 from the germline V gene are MNHEY and SVGAGI. This CDR3 is 14 amino acids long. The DNA for the CDR3 is TGTGCCAGCAGTGGCCGGGACAGGGTTGAGCCCCAGCATTTT. Protein: CASSGRDRVEPQHF.

Remarks on this clonotype: No conserved phenylalanine or tryptophan ends this CDR3, so it is likely a read error. The CDR3 DNA is TGTGCCAGCAGCCCGACTCGGGGTGAGACCCAGTACCTC. Protein sequence: CASSPTRGETQYL. The chain joins TRBV7-3 to TRBJ2-5; maybe TRBD2 (5 bases). The CDR3 is 13 amino acids. Trimming removed 5 bases from V and 5 bases from J, with 12 bases in between. CDR1 is SGHTA and CDR2 is FQGTGA in the germline V gene.

V usage is TRBV13 and J usage is TRBJ2-5; D is perhaps TRBD1 (5 bases). The J call may be mistaken, given a closer DNA end match to TRBJ2-7. From germline, CDR1 is PRHDT and CDR2 FYEKMQ (reference sequence). This CDR3 has 14 residues. CDR3 DNA sequence: TGTGCCAGCAGCCCAAGGACAACTACCTACGAGCAGTACTTC. As protein: CASSPRTTTYEQYF.

This clonotype was observed many times. This CDR3 is CASRWTSGLSDTQYF. DNA of the CDR3: TGTGCCAGCAGGTGGACTAGCGGGCTTTCAGATACGCAGTATTTT. This rearrangement joins TRBV7-2 to TRBJ2-3; 11 nucleotides agree with TRBD2. The length of the CDR3 is 15 residues. The ends lost 6 bases at V and 4 bases at J; junction bases unmatched: 6. From germline, CDR1 is SGHTA and CDR2 FQGNSA.

This chain uses TRBV21-1 with TRBJ2-5; the listed D gene, TRBD2, was not tested against the DNA. The J call may be mistaken, given a closer DNA end match to TRBJ2-1. TRBV21-1 is listed as a pseudogene. The CDR3 covers 17 residues. The CDR3 is CASSKDSGRAGKNEQFF. The CDR3 DNA follows: TGTGCCAGCAGCAAAGATAGCGGGAGGGCGGGTAAGAATGAGCAGTTCTTC.

This clonotype showed up just a few times. The V gene is TRBV11-2, the J gene TRBJ2-5; 10 positions agree with TRBD2. The V gene's germline CDR1 is SGHAT and CDR2 FQNNGV. The CDR3 loop spans 17 amino acids. J lost 5 bases, V lost 6 bases, and 15 bases had no gene match. The DNA for the CDR3 is TGTGCCAGCAGACCAGGAAGTCTAGCGGGGGTTGCGGAGACCCAGTACTTC. Amino acid sequence: CASRPGSLAGVAETQYF.